This TCR beta chain is drawn from a study of T cell changes during pregnancy in multiple sclerosis. In germline, CDR1 is SNHLY, CDR2 FYNNEI. The ends lost 8 bases at V and 5 bases at J; junction bases unmatched: 9. CDR3 length equals 15 residues. Assay used: immunoSEQ multiplex PCR; TCRdb lists only in-frame clones, some missing. The sample holds under 30,000 clones, around 89% seen once. The J gene is TRBJ2-5, the V gene TRBV2, with 12 positions matching TRBD1. The material sequenced was CD4+ T cells from peripheral blood mononuclear cells, taken in the first trimester of pregnancy. This TCR was recovered from a female donor in good health, enrolled as a control in a pregnancy study. CDR3 bases: TGTGCCAGCCTTAGAGGGGACAGGGGGCCGGAGACCCAGTACTTC. This encodes CASLRGDRGPETQYF.